A single sample gave rise to the 20 T cell receptor beta chains below, sequenced in a study of patients and donors after allogeneic stem cell transplantation. TCRdb re-called the RT-PCR reads with MiXCR, one entry per CDR3 protein. The sample contains approximately 250,000 distinct CDR3 sequences, over 12% of which appear only once. The sequenced sample consisted of blood, either unsorted or a sorted T cell fraction (not recorded which). The receptors derive from a human donor who was either an allogeneic HSCT recipient or a stem cell or donor lymphocyte infusion donor (not recorded which). It is not recorded whose cells these are; they may come from a transplant donor.

This clonotype was seen more than once but under ten times. The V call is TRBV6-5, the J call TRBJ2-6; 7 bases are a match to TRBD2. This CDR3 has 16 residues. The V gene end was trimmed by 4 bases and the J gene end by 0 bases; junction bases not matched to a gene: 3. The germline CDR1 and CDR2 sequences are MNHEY and SVGAGI. CDR3 amino acids: CASSWTRNSGANVLTF. The CDR3 DNA reads TGTGCCAGCAGTTGGACTAGAAACTCTGGGGCCAACGTCCTGACTTTC.

The chain uses TRBV6-1 and TRBJ2-7, with 7 bases lining up with TRBD1. This CDR3 has 14 residues. The V gene end was trimmed by 6 bases and the J gene end by 5 bases; junction bases not matched to a gene: 10. Germline-derived CDR1 and CDR2 are MNHNS and SASEGT. CDR3 in amino acids: CASRPFDRVNEQYF. The CDR3 nucleotides read TGTGCCAGCAGGCCCTTCGACAGGGTCAACGAGCAGTACTTC.

This clonotype appeared a few times. The gene calls are TRBV19 and TRBJ2-5, with D possibly TRBD2 on 5 matching bases. Germline loops: CDR1 LNHDA, CDR2 SQIVND (reference sequence). Trimming shortened V by 5 bases and J by 5 bases, and 15 bases separated the two germline ends. CDR3 size: 14 residues. The DNA of the CDR3 is TGTGCCAGTAGTCGGAGGTTCTGGAGGGAGACCCAGTACTTC. Protein sequence: CASSRRFWRETQYF.

In its sample, this clonotype was seen many times. The rearrangement joins TRBV10-3 to TRBJ2-1; 8 nucleotides agree with TRBD2. CDR1 ENHRY and CDR2 SYGVKD come from the germline V gene. Trimming cost V 5 bases and J 0 bases; bases outside gene matches: 9. The CDR3 spans 17 residues. CDR3 region: CAISFVAGPSSYNEQFF. The CDR3 DNA is TGTGCCATCAGTTTTGTAGCGGGGCCTAGCTCCTACAATGAGCAGTTCTTC.

This chain joins TRBV7-2 and TRBJ2-5, with unresolved D. Trimming shortened V by 5 bases and J by 1 base, and 8 bases separated the two germline ends. The CDR3 covers 13 residues. The germline V gene encodes CDR1 SGHTA and CDR2 FQGNSA. The CDR3 coding sequence is TGTGCCAGCAGCCAGGCCCGCCAAGAGACCCAGTACTTC. Protein sequence: CASSQARQETQYF.

In its sample, this clonotype was seen many times. The V and J genes are TRBV3-1 and TRBJ2-2; 7 nucleotides match TRBD2. Germline CDR1 LGHDT, CDR2 YNNKEL (reference sequence). V dropped 4 bases and J dropped 2; count of bases not matched to a gene: 7. The CDR3 length is 16 residues. CDR3: CASSPGWGLNTGELFF. Written as DNA, the CDR3 is TGTGCCAGCAGCCCGGGCTGGGGACTAAACACCGGGGAGCTGTTTTTT. Looking up the rest from reference TRBV3-1 and TRBJ2-2 gives the full variable domain: DTAVSQTPKYLVTQMGNDKSIKCEQNLGHDTMYWYKQDSKKFLKIMFSYNNKELIINETVPNRFSPKSPDKAHLNLHINSLELGDSAVYFCASSPGWGLNTGELFFGEGSRLTVL.

This sequence joins TRBV6-2 or TRBV6-3 and TRBJ1-2, with D unclear. This CDR3 has 15 residues. V gave up 7 bases and J gave up 4 bases, with 19 bases separating them. The germline gives CDR1 MNHEY, CDR2 SVGEGT. The CDR3 coding sequence is TGTGCCAGCATTCCCGCCCGGGCAGAGCTCTATGGCTACACCTTC. Its protein is CASIPARAELYGYTF.

This clonotype appeared a single time. The chain is built from TRBV7-2 and TRBJ1-2; TRBD1 might be the D (6 bases). This CDR3 has 16 amino acids. V lost 1 base and J 8 bases, leaving 20 bases between the germline ends. In germline, CDR1 is SGHTA, CDR2 FQGNSA. For the CDR3, the DNA is TGTGCCAGCAGCTTAGAGATCGGGGGGGCGAGTGGCGGCTACACCTTC. Protein: CASSLEIGGASGGYTF.

This clonotype was detected many times. The gene calls are TRBV4-3 and TRBJ1-1, with D possibly TRBD1 on 6 matching bases. Germline CDR1 LGHNA, CDR2 YSLEER. The V end lost 2 bases, the J end lost 10 bases, and 17 bases lay between the germline ends. The CDR3 consists of 14 residues. This CDR3 is CASSQRLGQGIAFF. The CDR3 DNA is TGCGCCAGCAGCCAACGCCTGGGGCAGGGGATAGCTTTCTTT.

In this sample, this clonotype turned up many times. The DNA of the CDR3 is TGTGCCAGCAGTCGAACAGGGGAGACCCAGTACTTC. This gives the protein CASSRTGETQYF. J is TRBJ2-5 and V is TRBV12-3 or TRBV12-4, with D possibly matching TRBD1 (6 bases). Trimming left V 5 bases short and J 5 bases short, with 9 bases between. This CDR3 is 12 amino acids long.

The gene calls are TRBV6-5 and TRBJ2-2; D remains unclear. In germline, CDR1 is MNHEY, CDR2 SVGAGI. This CDR3 has 12 residues. The V end was cut by 2 bases, the J end by 4 bases, with 2 bases between. CDR3 residues: CASSYTTGELFF. CDR3 bases: TGTGCCAGCAGTTACACCACCGGGGAGCTGTTTTTT.

This clonotype was counted many times. The V gene is TRBV5-1, the J gene TRBJ2-5; 7 bases fit TRBD2. Losses at the gene ends were 3 bases for V and 5 bases for J; bases not matched to a gene: 4. The CDR3 length is 13 residues. Germline CDR1 and CDR2: SGHRS and YFSETQ. The chain's CDR3 is CASSWEGKETQYF. The CDR3 nucleotides read TGCGCCAGCAGCTGGGAGGGGAAGGAGACCCAGTACTTC.

V gene TRBV6-5 combines with J gene TRBJ2-7; D unresolved. This CDR3 contains 14 residues. The V and J ends lost 3 bases and 2 bases respectively, with 11 bases between them. Germline V gives CDR1 MNHEY, CDR2 SVGAGI. Here the CDR3 reads CASSYQLAPYEQYF. CDR3 nucleotide sequence: TGTGCCAGCAGTTATCAGTTAGCACCCTACGAGCAGTACTTC.

V gene TRBV6-1 combines with J gene TRBJ1-4; 10 positions match TRBD1. The germline gives CDR1 MNHNS, CDR2 SASEGT. Trimming cost V 6 bases and J 3 bases; bases outside gene matches: 1. This CDR3 region has 14 residues. The CDR3 reads CASSGQGANEKLFF. CDR3 bases: TGTGCCAGCAGCGGACAGGGGGCTAATGAAAAACTGTTTTTT.

The chain is built from TRBV5-4 and TRBJ2-5, with D perhaps matching TRBD2 (6 bases). V shed 4 bases and J shed 5 bases, with 12 bases lying between them. Germline CDR1 reads SGHNT; CDR2 reads YYREEE (reference sequence). The CDR3 runs to 13 residues. The CDR3 bases are TGTGCCAGCAGCACGGGACTTGGGGAGACCCAGTACTTC. Protein: CASSTGLGETQYF.

This clonotype was counted between two and nine times. The chain recombines TRBV28 with TRBJ1-6, with D possibly being TRBD1 (5 bases). V gave up 3 bases and J gave up 2 bases, with 5 bases separating them. Germline CDR1 is MDHEN and CDR2 is SYDVKM. The CDR3 length is 14 residues. DNA of the CDR3: TGTGCCAGCAGTTTCAGGGCCTATAATTCACCCCTCCACTTT. The encoded protein is CASSFRAYNSPLHF.

This clonotype appeared a few times. The rearrangement links TRBV7-2 to TRBJ1-2, with TRBD1 matching over 7 bases. The CDR3 totals 14 residues. Germline lookup yields CDR1 SGHTA and CDR2 FQGNSA. Unmatched junction bases numbered 10, after V lost 5 bases and J lost 7 bases. CDR3 amino acids: CASSPAGGSFGYTF. CDR3 sequence (DNA): TGTGCCAGCAGCCCAGCAGGGGGGTCGTTTGGCTACACCTTC.

The V call is TRBV4-3, the J call TRBJ1-5; possible D gene TRBD1, 5 bases. The V end lost 3 bases, the J end lost 3 bases, and 12 bases lay between the germline ends. CDR1 is LGHNA, CDR2 YSLEER, per germline. This CDR3 spans 15 amino acids. CDR3 DNA sequence: TGCGCCAGCAGCCAGAGCGGGGCGGTCAATCAGCCCCAGCATTTT. This codes for CASSQSGAVNQPQHF.

The chain employs TRBV6-1 and TRBJ2-1, with TRBD1 identical over 9 bases. Germline V gene data show CDR1 as MNHNS and CDR2 as SASEGT. This CDR3 region has 15 residues. V lost 6 bases to trimming and J lost 2 bases; unmatched junction nucleotides: 5. Written as DNA, the CDR3 is TGTGCCAGCAGACGGGACAGGGTAACCTACAATGAGCAGTTCTTC. Protein sequence: CASRRDRVTYNEQFF.

A few counts support this clonotype. V gene TRBV5-6 combines with J gene TRBJ2-7; 10 positions agree with TRBD2. The CDR3 length is 16 residues. Germline-derived CDR1 and CDR2 are SGHDT and YYEEEE. V trimming: 1 base; J trimming: 5 bases; junction bases outside the gene matches: 9. The DNA of the CDR3 is TGTGCCAGCAGCTTGCCCCCCACTAGCGGGATCGACGAGCAGTACTTC. This encodes CASSLPPTSGIDEQYF. Drawing the rest from reference TRBV5-6 and TRBJ2-7, the complete variable domain is DAGVTQSPTHLIKTRGQQVTLRCSPKSGHDTVSWYQQALGQGPQFIFQYYEEEERQRGNFPDRFSGHQFPNYSSELNVNALLLGDSALYLCASSLPPTSGIDEQYFGPGTRLTVT.